This T cell receptor (beta chain) is from a study of cytomegalovirus exposure and HLA in healthy donors. Overall study results and limits: High specificity and sensitivity for cytomegalovirus status were reported for the classifier. Reports state that TCR beta sequences accurately predicted most subjects' HLA-A and HLA-B alleles.

Germline lookup yields CDR1 KGHSH and CDR2 LQKENI. There are 14 residues in the CDR3. V lost 2 bases, J lost 0 bases, and 8 bases lay in between. In regard to this clone: Its antigen is currently unknown.

The PCR used 60 Vbeta and 13 Jbeta primers. Libraries were prepared by immunoSEQ multiplex PCR; TCRdb keeps only in-frame clonotypes and omits some of them. The table includes about 160,000 clones, around four fifths detected once. V usage is TRBV18 and J usage is TRBJ2-7; the D gene is possibly TRBD1 (6 bases). This receptor was identified in a woman between 18 and 29 years old in good health and CMV-seronegative. Material: PBMCs. Here the CDR3 reads CASSPDRSSYEQYF. In nucleotides, the CDR3 is TGTGCCAGCTCACCAGACAGGAGCTCCTACGAGCAGTACTTC.